These 8 T cell receptor beta chains came from one sample sequenced in a study of vaccination and CD4 T cells after COVID-19. The Oncomine TCR Beta short-read assay generated sequence data from the DNA of cultured CD4+ T cells. TCRdb used MiXCR to reprocess the PCR reads, holding one entry per CDR3 protein. The sample lists about 14,000 distinct CDR3 sequences, 55% seen once, with approximately 8.1% in the top ten. These receptors are not linked to any known antigen. Treatment described: approximately nine-day PBMC culture with coronavirus spike peptide pools or control peptides (ViraFEST assay). The material was CD4+ T cells from blood, cultured in vitro, obtained before SARS-CoV-2 vaccination. The receptors derive from a human donor who had recovered from COVID-19.

The V gene is TRBV2, the J gene TRBJ2-3; no clear D. CDR3 size: 11 residues. Trimming took 7 bases from V and 5 from J, leaving 7 bases between them. CDR1 and CDR2 from the germline V gene are SNHLY and FYNNEI. In DNA form, the CDR3 reads TGTGCCAGCACCCCGGAAGATACGCAGTATTTT. Translating it yields CASTPEDTQYF.

This chain uses TRBV6-2 or TRBV6-3 with TRBJ2-1, with TRBD2 as a possible D gene (5 bases). CDR3 length: 13 amino acids. From germline, CDR1 is MNHEY and CDR2 SVGEGT. The V gene lost 3 bases and the J gene lost 7 bases, with 10 bases spanning the gap. The CDR3 DNA sequence: TGTGCCAGCAGTTATACTAGACGGAATGAGCAGTTCTTC. Its protein is CASSYTRRNEQFF.

This chain connects TRBV6-2 or TRBV6-3 to TRBJ1-1; 9 bases are a match to TRBD1. Germline CDR1 is MNHEY and CDR2 is SVGEGT. V dropped 6 bases and J dropped 7; count of bases not matched to a gene: 6. The CDR3 totals 13 residues. CDR3: CASSRTGEIEAFF. The CDR3 DNA is TGTGCCAGCAGCCGGACAGGGGAAATTGAAGCTTTCTTT.

The rearrangement uses TRBV6-2 or TRBV6-3 and TRBJ2-7, with 10 bases matching TRBD2. CDR3 length equals 19 residues. The ends lost 2 bases at V and 1 base at J; junction bases unmatched: 14. Germline CDR1 reads MNHEY; CDR2 reads SVGEGT. CDR3 sequence reads: CASSYGFDSLAGLSYEQYF. The CDR3 nucleotides read TGTGCCAGCAGTTACGGGTTCGACTCACTAGCGGGACTATCCTACGAGCAGTACTTC.

The V gene is TRBV11-2, the J gene TRBJ2-7; TRBD1 aligns across 8 bases. Looked up from germline, CDR1 is SGHAT and CDR2 is FQNNGV. The CDR3 is 15 residues long. The V gene end was trimmed by 4 bases and the J gene end by 4 bases; junction bases not matched to a gene: 9. The CDR3 region is CASSSPGTGSYEQYF. In DNA, the CDR3 is TGTGCCAGCAGCTCCCCCGGGACAGGCTCTTACGAGCAGTACTTC. Complete variable domain (other parts from reference TRBV11-2 and TRBJ2-7): EAGVAQSPRYKIIEKRQSVAFWCNPISGHATLYWYQQILGQGPKLLIQFQNNGVVDDSQLPKDRFSAERLKGVDSTLKIQPAKLEDSAVYLCASSSPGTGSYEQYFGPGTRLTVT.

This clonotype has just a few counts. The chain carries TRBV23-1 and TRBJ1-5; no definite D call. TRBV23-1 is placed among ORFs of uncertain function. V was trimmed by 2 bases and J by 3 bases, leaving 8 bases between them. The CDR3 runs to 14 residues. CDR3 nucleotide sequence: TGCGCCAGCAGTCAAAGGGCCATCAATCAGCCCCAGCATTTT. This gives the protein CASSQRAINQPQHF.

The V and J genes are TRBV7-9 and TRBJ1-1; D gene uncertain. Germline CDR1 SEHNR, CDR2 FQNEAQ (reference sequence). This CDR3 contains 12 residues. Trimming took off 4 bases at V and 4 bases at J, with 7 bases between the two ends. The CDR3 region has the DNA TGTGCCAGCAGCTCGCGGTTCACTGAAGCTTTCTTT. Translated, it gives CASSSRFTEAFF.

The chain recombines TRBV20-1 with TRBJ2-5; 8 bases line up with TRBD2. The CDR3 has 14 amino acids. Looked up from germline, CDR1 is DFQATT and CDR2 is SNEGSKA (reference sequence). V lost 2 bases to trimming and J lost 10 bases; unmatched junction nucleotides: 12. The CDR3 nucleotides are TGCAGTGCTAGACAAGCGGGGGCCCAGTTAATCCAGTACTTC. Its protein is CSARQAGAQLIQYF.